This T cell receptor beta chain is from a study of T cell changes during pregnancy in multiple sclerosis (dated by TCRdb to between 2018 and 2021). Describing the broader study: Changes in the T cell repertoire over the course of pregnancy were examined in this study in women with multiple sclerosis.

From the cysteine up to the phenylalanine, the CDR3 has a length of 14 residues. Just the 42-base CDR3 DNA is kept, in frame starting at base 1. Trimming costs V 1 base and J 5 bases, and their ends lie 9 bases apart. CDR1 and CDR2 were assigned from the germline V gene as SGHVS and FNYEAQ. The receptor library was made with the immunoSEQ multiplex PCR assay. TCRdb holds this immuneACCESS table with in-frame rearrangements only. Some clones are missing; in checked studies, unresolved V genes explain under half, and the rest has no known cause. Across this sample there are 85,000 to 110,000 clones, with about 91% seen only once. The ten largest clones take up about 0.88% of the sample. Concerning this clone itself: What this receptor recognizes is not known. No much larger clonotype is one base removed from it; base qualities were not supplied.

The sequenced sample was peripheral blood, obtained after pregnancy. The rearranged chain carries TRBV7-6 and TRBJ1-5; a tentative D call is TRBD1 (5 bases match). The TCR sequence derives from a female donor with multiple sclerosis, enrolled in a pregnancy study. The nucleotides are TGTGCCAGCAGCTTAGGGGGAGGGGATCAGCCCCAGCATTTT. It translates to CASSLGGGDQPQHF.